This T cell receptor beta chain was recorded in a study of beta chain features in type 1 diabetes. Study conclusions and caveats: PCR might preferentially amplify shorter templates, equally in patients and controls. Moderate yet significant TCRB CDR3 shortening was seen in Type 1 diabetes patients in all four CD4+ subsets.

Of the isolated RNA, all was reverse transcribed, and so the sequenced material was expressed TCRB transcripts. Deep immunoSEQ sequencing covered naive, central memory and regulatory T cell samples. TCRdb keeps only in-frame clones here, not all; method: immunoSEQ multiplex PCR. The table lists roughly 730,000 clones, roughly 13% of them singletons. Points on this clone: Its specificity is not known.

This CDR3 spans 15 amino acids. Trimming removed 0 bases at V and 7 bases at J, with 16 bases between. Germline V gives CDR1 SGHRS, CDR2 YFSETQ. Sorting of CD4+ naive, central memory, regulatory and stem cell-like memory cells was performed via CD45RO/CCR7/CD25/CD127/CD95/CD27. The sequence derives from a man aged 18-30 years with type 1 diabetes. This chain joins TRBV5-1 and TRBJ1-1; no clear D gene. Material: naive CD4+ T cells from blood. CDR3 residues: CASSLDGLLAGEAFF. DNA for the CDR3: TGCGCCAGCAGCTTGGATGGCCTCCTGGCTGGTGAAGCTTTCTTT.